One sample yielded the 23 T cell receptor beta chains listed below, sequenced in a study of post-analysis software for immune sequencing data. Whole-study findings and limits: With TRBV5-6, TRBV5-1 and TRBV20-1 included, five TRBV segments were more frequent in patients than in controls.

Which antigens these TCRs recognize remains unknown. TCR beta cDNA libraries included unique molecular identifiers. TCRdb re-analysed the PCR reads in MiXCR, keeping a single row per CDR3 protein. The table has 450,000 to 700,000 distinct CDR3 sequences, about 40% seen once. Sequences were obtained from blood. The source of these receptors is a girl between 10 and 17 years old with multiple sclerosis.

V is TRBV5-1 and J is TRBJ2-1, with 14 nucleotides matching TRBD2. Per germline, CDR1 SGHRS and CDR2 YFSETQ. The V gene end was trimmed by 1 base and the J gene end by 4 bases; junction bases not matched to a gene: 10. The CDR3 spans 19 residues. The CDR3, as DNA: TGCGCCAGCAGCTTGTCCTCCGGGACTAGCGGGAGTCGGTACAATGAGCAGTTCTTC. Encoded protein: CASSLSSGTSGSRYNEQFF.

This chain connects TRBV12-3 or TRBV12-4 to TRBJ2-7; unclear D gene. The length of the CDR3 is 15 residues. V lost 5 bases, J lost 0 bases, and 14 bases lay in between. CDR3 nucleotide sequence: TGTGCCAGCAGTATAGGCCTAGGGCTCTCCTACGAGCAGTACTTC. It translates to CASSIGLGLSYEQYF.

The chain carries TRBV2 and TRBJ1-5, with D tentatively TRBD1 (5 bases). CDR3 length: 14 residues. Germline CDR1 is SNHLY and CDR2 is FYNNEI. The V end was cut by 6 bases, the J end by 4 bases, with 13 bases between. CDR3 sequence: CASRKGTVNQPQHF. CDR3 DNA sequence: TGTGCCAGCAGGAAGGGGACCGTTAATCAGCCCCAGCATTTT.

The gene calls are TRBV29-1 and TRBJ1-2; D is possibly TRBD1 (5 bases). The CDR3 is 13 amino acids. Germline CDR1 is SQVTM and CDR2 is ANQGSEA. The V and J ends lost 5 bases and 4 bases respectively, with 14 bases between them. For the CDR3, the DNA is TGCAGCGTTACTAGGGGTCAGCCCTATGGCTACACCTTC. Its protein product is CSVTRGQPYGYTF.

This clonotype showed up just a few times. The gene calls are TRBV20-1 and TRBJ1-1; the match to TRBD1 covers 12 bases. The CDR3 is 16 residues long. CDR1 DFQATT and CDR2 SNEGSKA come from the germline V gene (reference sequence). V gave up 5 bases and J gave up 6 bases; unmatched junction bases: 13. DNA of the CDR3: TGCAGTGCTCCAAGGCCGGGACAGGGGGCTCGGGCTGAAGCTTTCTTT. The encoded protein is CSAPRPGQGARAEAFF.

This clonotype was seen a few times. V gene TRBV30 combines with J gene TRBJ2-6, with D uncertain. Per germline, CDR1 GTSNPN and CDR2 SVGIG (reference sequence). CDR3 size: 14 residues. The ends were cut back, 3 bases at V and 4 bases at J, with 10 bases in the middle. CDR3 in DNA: TGTGCCTGGAGCTCTCAACCCGGGGCCAACGTCCTGACTTTC. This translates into CAWSSQPGANVLTF.

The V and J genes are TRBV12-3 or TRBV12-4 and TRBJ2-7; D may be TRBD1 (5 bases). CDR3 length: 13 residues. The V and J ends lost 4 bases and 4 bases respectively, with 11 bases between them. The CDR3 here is CASSSAQGYEQYF. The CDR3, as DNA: TGTGCCAGCAGTTCTGCGCAGGGTTACGAGCAGTACTTC.

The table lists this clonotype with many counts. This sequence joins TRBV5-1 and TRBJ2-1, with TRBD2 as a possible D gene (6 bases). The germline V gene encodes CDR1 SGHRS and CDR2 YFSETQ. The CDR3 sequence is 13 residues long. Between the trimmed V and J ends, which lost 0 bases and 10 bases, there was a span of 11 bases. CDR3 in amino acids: CASSLAGRSEQFF. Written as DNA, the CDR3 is TGCGCCAGCAGCTTGGCCGGGAGATCGGAGCAGTTCTTC. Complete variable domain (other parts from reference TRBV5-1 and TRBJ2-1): KAGVTQTPRYLIKTRGQQVTLSCSPISGHRSVSWYQQTPGQGLQFLFEYFSETQRNKGNFPGRFSGRQFSNSRSEMNVSTLELGDSALYLCASSLAGRSEQFFGPGTRLTVL.

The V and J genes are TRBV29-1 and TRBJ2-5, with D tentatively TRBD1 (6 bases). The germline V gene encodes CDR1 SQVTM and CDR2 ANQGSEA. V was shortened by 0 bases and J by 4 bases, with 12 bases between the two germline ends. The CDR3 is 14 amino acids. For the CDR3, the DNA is TGCAGCGTTGAAGAGAGGCAGGGGAGAGAGACCCAGTACTTC. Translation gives CSVEERQGRETQYF.

In DNA form, the CDR3 reads TGCGCCAGCAGCCAAGGTGACACGCGAGGGACTGAAGCTTTCTTT. Protein product: CASSQGDTRGTEAFF. V and J are TRBV4-1 and TRBJ1-1; D uncertain. The CDR3 has 15 amino acids. Germline V CDR1 and CDR2: MGHRA, YSYEKL. The V gene lost 1 base and the J gene lost 5 bases, with 14 bases spanning the gap.

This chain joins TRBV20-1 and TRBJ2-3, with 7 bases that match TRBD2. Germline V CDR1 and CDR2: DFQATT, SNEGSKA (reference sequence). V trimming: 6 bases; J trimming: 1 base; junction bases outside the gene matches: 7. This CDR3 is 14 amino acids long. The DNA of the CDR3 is TGCAGTGCGCTAAGGGACTATCGCACAGATACGCAGTATTTT. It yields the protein CSALRDYRTDTQYF.

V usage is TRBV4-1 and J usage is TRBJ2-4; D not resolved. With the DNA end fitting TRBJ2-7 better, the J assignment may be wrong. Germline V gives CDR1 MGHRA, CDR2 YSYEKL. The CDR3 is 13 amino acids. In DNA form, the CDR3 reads TGCGCCAGCAGCCAAGATTTCTGGGTCGAGCAGTACTTC. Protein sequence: CASSQDFWVEQYF.

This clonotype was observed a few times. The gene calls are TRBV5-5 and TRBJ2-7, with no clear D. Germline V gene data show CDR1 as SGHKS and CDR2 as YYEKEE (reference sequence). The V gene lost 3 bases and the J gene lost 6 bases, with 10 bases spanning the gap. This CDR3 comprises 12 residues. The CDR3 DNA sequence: TGTGCCAGCAGCTATTCGACCCTCGAGCAGTACTTC. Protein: CASSYSTLEQYF. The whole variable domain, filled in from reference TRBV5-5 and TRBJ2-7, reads DAGVTQSPTHLIKTRGQQVTLRCSPISGHKSVSWYQQVLGQGPQFIFQYYEKEERGRGNFPDRFSARQFPNYSSELNVNALLLGDSALYLCASSYSTLEQYFGPGTRLTVT.

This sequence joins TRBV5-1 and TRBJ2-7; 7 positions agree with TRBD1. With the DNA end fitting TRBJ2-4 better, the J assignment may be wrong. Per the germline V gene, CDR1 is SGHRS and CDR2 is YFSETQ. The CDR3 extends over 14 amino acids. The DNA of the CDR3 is TGCGCCAGCAGCCAAAACAGGGGCGAGGACATTCAGTACTTC. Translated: CASSQNRGEDIQYF.

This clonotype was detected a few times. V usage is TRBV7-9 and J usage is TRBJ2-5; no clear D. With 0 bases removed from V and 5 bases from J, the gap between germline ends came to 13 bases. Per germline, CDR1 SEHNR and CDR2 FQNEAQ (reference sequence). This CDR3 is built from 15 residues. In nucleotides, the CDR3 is TGTGCCAGCAGCTTAGCTGTGGACCTAGGGGAGACCCAGTACTTC. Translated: CASSLAVDLGETQYF.

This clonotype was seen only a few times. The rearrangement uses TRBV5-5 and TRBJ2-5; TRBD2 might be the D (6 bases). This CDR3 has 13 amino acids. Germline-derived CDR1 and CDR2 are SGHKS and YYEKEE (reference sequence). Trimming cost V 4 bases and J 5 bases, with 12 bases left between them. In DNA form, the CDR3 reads TGTGCCAGCAGCAGGACTACGTCGGAGACCCAGTACTTC. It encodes CASSRTTSETQYF.

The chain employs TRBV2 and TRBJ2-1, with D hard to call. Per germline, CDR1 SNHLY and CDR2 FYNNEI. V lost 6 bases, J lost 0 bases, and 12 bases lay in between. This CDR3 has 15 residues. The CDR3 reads CASRRLGGSYNEQFF. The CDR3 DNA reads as TGTGCCAGCAGACGATTGGGCGGCTCCTACAATGAGCAGTTCTTC.

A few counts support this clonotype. The CDR3 here is CSVKLGRGSYEQYF. CDR3 bases: TGCAGCGTCAAGTTGGGGCGAGGATCCTACGAGCAGTACTTC. The gene calls are TRBV29-1 and TRBJ2-7; a possible D gene is TRBD1 (5 bases). The CDR3 length is 14 residues. The germline V and J ends were trimmed by 6 bases and 1 base, with 16 bases remaining between them. Germline V gene sequence: CDR1 SQVTM, CDR2 ANQGSEA.

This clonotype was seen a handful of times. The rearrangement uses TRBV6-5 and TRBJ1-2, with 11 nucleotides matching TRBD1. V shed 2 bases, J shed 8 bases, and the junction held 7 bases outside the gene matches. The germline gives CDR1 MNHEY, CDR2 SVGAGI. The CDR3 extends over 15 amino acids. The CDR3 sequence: CASSYLGQGGNGYTF. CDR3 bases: TGTGCCAGCAGTTACCTGGGACAGGGGGGGAACGGCTACACCTTC.

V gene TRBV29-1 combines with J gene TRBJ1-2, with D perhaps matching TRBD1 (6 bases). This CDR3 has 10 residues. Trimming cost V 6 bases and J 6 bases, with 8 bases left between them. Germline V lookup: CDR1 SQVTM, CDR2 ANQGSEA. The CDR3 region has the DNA TGCAGCGTCTACAGGGATGGCTACACCTTC. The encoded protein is CSVYRDGYTF.

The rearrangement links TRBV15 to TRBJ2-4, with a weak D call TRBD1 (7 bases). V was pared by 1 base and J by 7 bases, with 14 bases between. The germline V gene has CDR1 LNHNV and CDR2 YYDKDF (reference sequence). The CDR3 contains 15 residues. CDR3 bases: TGTGCCACCAGCAGAGCAGGGGGGTTGGCGAACATTCAGTACTTC. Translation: CATSRAGGLANIQYF.

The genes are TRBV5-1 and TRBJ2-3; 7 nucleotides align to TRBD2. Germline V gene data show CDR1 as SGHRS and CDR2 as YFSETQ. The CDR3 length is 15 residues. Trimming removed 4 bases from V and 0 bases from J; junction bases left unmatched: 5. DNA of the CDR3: TGCGCCAGCAGCGGGGGAGGGGTTAGCACAGATACGCAGTATTTT. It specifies CASSGGGVSTDTQYF.

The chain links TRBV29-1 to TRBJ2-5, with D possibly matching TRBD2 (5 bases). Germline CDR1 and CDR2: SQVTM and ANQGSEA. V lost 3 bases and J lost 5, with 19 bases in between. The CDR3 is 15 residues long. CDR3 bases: TGCAGCGTTGACTTGGAGGTGGGGAGTCGGGAGACCCAGTACTTC. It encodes CSVDLEVGSRETQYF.